This T cell receptor beta chain was captured in a study of regulatory T cells in long-lasting Graves disease. General study points: TRBV28, TRBJ1-2 and TRBJ2-5 emerged as the favored segments in persistent disease. Among persistent patients, a larger number of public clonotypes were shared (2,741) than among newly diagnosed patients (just over 950).

Libraries of TCR beta came from iRepertoire HTBI primers plus Arm-PCR of CDR3 regions. In the study's own analysis: Taken together, the samples had 60 or so TRBV and around 14 TRBJ segments identified. TCRdb re-called the multiplex PCR reads through MiXCR, storing one row per CDR3 protein. The V and J calls come from TCRdb's annotation, not from the publication. The repertoire holds 400,000 to 500,000 distinct CDR3 sequences, with 15% as singletons. CDR1 and CDR2 from the germline V gene are WNHNN and SYGVQD (reference sequence). Between the trimmed V and J ends, which lost 5 bases and 7 bases, there was a span of 18 bases. This CDR3 region has 14 residues. Comment on this clonotype: Its specificity is unknown.

Specified time point: newly diagnosed GD, antithyroid drugs for less than 3 months. TCR sequences were obtained from RNA taken from PBMCs. The patients included were those that came from an endocrinology department in Xi'an, China. The sample was also linked to a second study, of T cells in Graves' hyperthyroidism and ophthalmopathy.

The chain employs TRBV10-1 and TRBJ2-7; D perhaps matches TRBD2 (6 bases). This receptor was identified in a young woman with Graves disease. Sample: peripheral blood mononuclear cells (PBMCs), taken at new diagnosis, from a patient treated with antithyroid drugs. The CDR3 bases are TGCGCCAGCAGTCCCCCGGGACTTCCCGTGGAGCAGTACTTC. Translating gives CASSPPGLPVEQYF.